These 21 T cell receptor beta chains originate from one sample sequenced in a study of blood T cell repertoires in COVID-19. Data came from immunoSEQ multiplex PCR; TCRdb stores just in-frame clones and leaves some out. This sample carries about 170,000 clones, around 88% of them seen once, and the ten largest clones take roughly a fifth. The sample comprised peripheral blood. All receptors come from a woman in her 70s who had recovered from COVID-19.

V usage is TRBV19 and J usage is TRBJ1-2; perhaps TRBD1 as D (5 bases). CDR3 length: 14 amino acids. CDR1 and CDR2 (germline): LNHDA, SQIVND (reference sequence). Trimming took off 5 bases at V and 3 bases at J, with 13 bases between the two ends. CDR3 sequence: CASSPGHPYYGYTF. Here the CDR3 DNA reads TGTGCCAGTAGTCCAGGACATCCCTACTATGGCTACACCTTC.

This clone appeared a single time. The V call is TRBV9, the J call TRBJ2-7, with TRBD1 matching over 11 bases. This CDR3 has 13 amino acids. CDR1 is SGDLS and CDR2 is YYNGEE in the germline V gene. Trimming at V came to 7 bases and at J to 4 bases, leaving 4 bases not matched to a gene. CDR3 protein: CASAGTGGYEQYF. In nucleotides, the CDR3 is TGTGCCAGCGCCGGGACAGGGGGATACGAGCAGTACTTC.

The gene calls are TRBV7-6 and TRBJ1-1, with a weak D call TRBD1 (5 bases). The germline V and J ends were trimmed by 1 base and 2 bases, with 11 bases remaining between them. Per the germline V gene, CDR1 is SGHVS and CDR2 is FNYEAQ. The CDR3 runs to 15 residues. CDR3 nucleotides: TGTGCCAGCAGCTTAGGTCTGACAGCAAACACTGAAGCTTTCTTT. Protein: CASSLGLTANTEAFF.

The V and J genes are TRBV3-1 (or the pseudogene TRBV3-2) and TRBJ2-3; a possible D gene is TRBD2 (5 bases). The CDR3 consists of 13 residues. The V end was cut by 4 bases, the J end by 8 bases, with 13 bases between. CDR1 is LGHDT and CDR2 is YNNKEL in the germline V gene (reference sequence). CDR3: CASSPSPAGTQYF. In DNA, the CDR3 is TGTGCCAGCAGCCCTAGCCCTGCGGGTACGCAGTATTTT.

The V gene is TRBV7-9, the J gene TRBJ2-1, with 8 nucleotides matching TRBD2. The CDR3 is 17 residues long. Germline V gene sequence: CDR1 SEHNR, CDR2 FQNEAQ (reference sequence). With V trimmed by 5 bases and J by 3 bases, 12 bases remained unmatched. The CDR3 region has the DNA TGTGCCAGCAGCCCGCATCGGGGGGGAGCCAACTACAATGAGCAGTTCTTC. It is translated as CASSPHRGGANYNEQFF.

The J gene is TRBJ2-5, the V gene TRBV6-2 or TRBV6-3; D gene ambiguous. The CDR3 is 12 residues long. CDR1 and CDR2 from the germline V gene are MNHEY and SVGEGT. V was pared by 3 bases and J by 9 bases, with 11 bases between. The CDR3 is CASSYFPGAQYF. The CDR3 DNA reads as TGTGCCAGCAGTTATTTTCCCGGAGCCCAGTACTTC.

The genes are TRBV18 and TRBJ1-1; weak D call: TRBD1 (6 bases). The CDR3 has 15 residues. V lost 2 bases and J 1 base, leaving 11 bases between the germline ends. Germline-derived CDR1 and CDR2 are KGHSH and LQKENI. DNA of the CDR3: TGTGCCAGCTCACCATCCGCAGGGGCGAACACTGAAGCTTTCTTT. Encoded protein: CASSPSAGANTEAFF.

This clone was found once. The chain is built from TRBV6-5 and TRBJ2-7; 9 nucleotides agree with TRBD2. This CDR3 is 15 amino acids long. V trimming: 7 bases; J trimming: 0 bases; junction bases outside the gene matches: 7. Germline V CDR1 and CDR2: MNHEY, SVGAGI. The chain's CDR3 is CASNPSGVSSYEQYF. CDR3 DNA sequence: TGTGCCAGCAACCCTAGCGGGGTTAGCTCCTACGAGCAGTACTTC.

The table lists this clone with a count of one. The V gene is TRBV29-1, the J gene TRBJ2-3; a weak D match, TRBD2 (5 bases). V was clipped by 3 bases and J by 5 bases, with 15 bases between them. Germline loops: CDR1 SQVTM, CDR2 ANQGSEA. The length of the CDR3 is 14 residues. The CDR3: CSVERPGTRDTQYF. DNA for the CDR3: TGCAGCGTTGAGAGACCGGGAACACGAGATACGCAGTATTTT.

This clone came up once. The sample holds other DNA sequences that translate to the same CDR3. The chain uses TRBV5-1 and TRBJ1-2; TRBD1 aligns across 9 bases. V shed 3 bases and J 2 bases; nucleotides not matched to a gene: 2. The V gene's germline CDR1 is SGHRS and CDR2 YFSETQ. The CDR3 has 14 amino acids. The CDR3 reads CASSSGTGNYGYTF. DNA for the CDR3: TGCGCCAGCAGCTCCGGGACAGGGAACTATGGCTACACCTTC.

This chain connects TRBV19 to TRBJ2-7; the match to TRBD1 covers 7 bases. With V trimmed by 6 bases and J by 5 bases, 10 bases remained unmatched. Per the germline V gene, CDR1 is LNHDA and CDR2 is SQIVND (reference sequence). The CDR3 extends over 14 amino acids. CDR3 nucleotide sequence: TGTGCCAGTAGGACCGGGACAGCCGCCGACGAGCAGTACTTC. This encodes CASRTGTAADEQYF.

This chain connects TRBV4-2 to TRBJ1-2; 7 bases align to TRBD1. Trimming cost V 1 base and J 8 bases; bases outside gene matches: 7. This CDR3 spans 14 amino acids. Germline V CDR1 and CDR2: LGHNA, YNFKEQ. The CDR3 loop reads CASSQVDRVDGYTF. The CDR3 nucleotides are TGTGCCAGCAGCCAAGTAGACAGGGTGGACGGCTACACCTTC.

CDR3 region: CASSRTGTGPPAYGYTF. For the CDR3, the DNA is TGCGCCAGCAGCCGAACAGGGACAGGCCCGCCGGCCTATGGCTACACCTTC. The J gene is TRBJ1-2, the V gene TRBV4-3, with 8 bases that match TRBD1. The CDR3 sequence is 17 residues long. The V segment lost 4 bases and the J segment 4 bases; nucleotides outside the gene matches: 14. CDR1 is LGHNA, CDR2 YSLEER, per germline.

V gene TRBV3-1 (or the pseudogene TRBV3-2) combines with J gene TRBJ1-1; no clear D. The V gene's germline CDR1 is LGHDT and CDR2 YNNKEL (reference sequence). This CDR3 is built from 13 residues. V dropped 0 bases and J dropped 1 base, with 3 bases sitting between them. CDR3 protein: CASSQDRNTEAFF. CDR3 coding DNA: TGTGCCAGCAGCCAAGATCGGAACACTGAAGCTTTCTTT.

The rearrangement joins TRBV2 to TRBJ1-6, with 8 bases lining up with TRBD1. The CDR3 is made up of 18 amino acids. The V and J ends lost 1 base and 0 bases, in that order; junction bases with no gene match: 5. Germline CDR1 is SNHLY and CDR2 is FYNNEI. Here the CDR3 DNA reads TGTGCCAGCAGTGAAGTGGGACAGGCCAGCTCCTATAATTCACCCCTCCACTTT. It yields the protein CASSEVGQASSYNSPLHF.

The gene calls are TRBV10-3 and TRBJ2-3, with D unresolved. Germline loops: CDR1 ENHRY, CDR2 SYGVKD. The CDR3 extends over 11 amino acids. Between the trimmed V and J ends, which lost 10 bases and 2 bases, there was a span of 7 bases. The CDR3 DNA sequence: TGTGCCACCACACACACAGATACGCAGTATTTT. Translating gives CATTHTDTQYF.

V usage is TRBV6-6 and J usage is TRBJ1-2; TRBD1 agrees at 8 bases. This CDR3 comprises 14 residues. Germline V lookup: CDR1 MNHNY, CDR2 SVGAGI (reference sequence). Trimming cost V 5 bases and J 0 bases; bases outside gene matches: 2. CDR3 coding DNA: TGTGCCAGCAGTCCAGGGGGCGCTAACTATGGCTACACCTTC. Amino acid sequence: CASSPGGANYGYTF.

The chain uses TRBV3-1 (or the pseudogene TRBV3-2) and TRBJ2-5; 12 bases fit TRBD2. V gave up 4 bases and J gave up 5 bases; unmatched junction bases: 11. CDR3 length: 17 residues. The germline gives CDR1 LGHDT, CDR2 YNNKEL (reference sequence). Here the CDR3 DNA reads TGTGCCAGCAGCCCACGAGGGACTAGCGGGTCTAGGGAGACCCAGTACTTC. Protein product: CASSPRGTSGSRETQYF.

The CDR3 region is CSVVGQGGTEAFF. Here the CDR3 DNA reads TGCAGCGTTGTGGGGCAGGGTGGGACTGAAGCTTTCTTT. This chain connects TRBV29-1 to TRBJ1-1; D might be TRBD1 (5 bases). In germline, CDR1 is SQVTM, CDR2 ANQGSEA. The V end lost 4 bases, the J end lost 5 bases, and 14 bases lay between the germline ends. The length of the CDR3 is 13 residues.

The chain couples TRBV6-5 to TRBJ1-5; D might be TRBD1 (6 bases). Deletions cut 6 bases from V and 7 bases from J, with 16 bases between. This CDR3 has 14 residues. Germline V CDR1 and CDR2: MNHEY, SVGAGI. CDR3 bases: TGTGCCAGCAGCCAGAGGGGGTGGATGCAGCCCCAGCATTTT. This codes for CASSQRGWMQPQHF.

The CDR3 bases are TGTGCCAGCAGCTTAGGCAGGGCTTCAAATGGCTACACCTTC. This translates into CASSLGRASNGYTF. This chain joins TRBV7-2 and TRBJ1-2; the D gene is possibly TRBD1 (5 bases). The CDR3 has 14 amino acids. The V end lost 1 base, the J end lost 6 bases, and 12 bases lay between the germline ends. Germline V CDR1 and CDR2: SGHTA, FQGNSA.